The T cell receptor beta chain under discussion was sequenced for a study of radiotherapy plus CTLA-4 blockade in lung cancer. Study-level findings and limits: It was early blood T cell clone dynamics, with interferon-beta, that reportedly best predicted response.

Points on this clone: Its antigen is undetermined.

TCRdb keeps only in-frame clones here, not all; method: immunoSEQ multiplex PCR. Here the sample spans roughly 13,000 clones, about 87% being singletons. This receptor was taken from a human donor with non-small cell lung cancer that progressed on radiotherapy plus ipilimumab. Some clones in this sample may be carry-over from other donors' samples. Sequencing was performed on peripheral blood, taken from a patient treated with radiotherapy plus ipilimumab.

CDR3: CASSDSYGYTF. CDR3 bases: TGCGCCAGCAGTGACAGCTATGGCTACACCTTC. V is TRBV10-2 and J is TRBJ1-2; unclear D gene. The germline V gene has CDR1 WSHSY and CDR2 SAAADI. The CDR3 consists of 11 residues. Trimming left V 3 bases short and J 4 bases short, with 3 bases between.